One sample yielded the 21 T cell receptor beta chains listed below, sequenced in a study of blood T cell repertoires in COVID-19 (TCRdb year 2020). The library was made by the immunoSEQ multiplex PCR assay. The immuneACCESS repertoire file appears here via TCRdb, limited to in-frame rearrangements. These files lack a portion of the clones; in checked studies, under half of the deficit traces to unresolved V genes, and the cause of the others is not known. Across this sample there are some 150,000 clones, with 78% seen only once. The top ten clones comprise approximately 6% of the sample. Material: PBMCs or T cells enriched from blood (not recorded which). These receptors were obtained from a woman aged 50 to 65 who had recovered from COVID-19.

This clone has only a few counts. The chain joins TRBV20-1 to TRBJ1-6; possible D gene TRBD1, 6 bases. Germline V gene data show CDR1 as DFQATT and CDR2 as SNEGSKA (reference sequence). The CDR3 covers 14 residues. The V end lost 3 bases, the J end lost 7 bases, and 13 bases lay between the germline ends. The CDR3 is CSASDTGSNSPLHF. The CDR3 region has the DNA TGCAGTGCTAGTGATACAGGGTCCAATTCACCCCTCCACTTT.

This chain joins TRBV20-1 and TRBJ1-1; D call uncertain. Looked up from germline, CDR1 is DFQATT and CDR2 is SNEGSKA (reference sequence). The CDR3 sequence is 11 residues long. The V and J ends lost 4 bases and 1 base respectively, with 4 bases between them. In DNA, the CDR3 is TGCAGTGCTACACAGAACACTGAAGCTTTCTTT. As protein: CSATQNTEAFF.

The sample holds one count of this clone. The V call is TRBV5-1, the J call TRBJ2-3; 12 nucleotides agree with TRBD2. CDR1 is SGHRS and CDR2 is YFSETQ in the germline V gene. There are 16 residues in the CDR3. V was pared by 4 bases and J by 2 bases, with 5 bases of the junction left unmatched. Written as DNA, the CDR3 is TGCGCCAGCAGCCTGGGACTAGCGGGTATCACAGATACGCAGTATTTT. It yields the protein CASSLGLAGITDTQYF.

This clone was picked up one time. The rearrangement links TRBV24-1 to TRBJ2-1, with TRBD1 identical over 9 bases. The germline V gene encodes CDR1 KGHDR and CDR2 SFDVKD. With V trimmed by 4 bases and J by 5 bases, 8 bases remained unmatched. The CDR3 contains 16 residues. The CDR3: CATSEFGTGNNNEQFF. DNA of the CDR3: TGTGCCACCAGTGAGTTTGGGACAGGGAACAACAATGAGCAGTTCTTC.

The rearrangement uses TRBV19 and TRBJ1-5; 12 bases line up with TRBD1. V lost 4 bases and J lost 1; bases outside the gene matches: 14. The CDR3 consists of 20 residues. The germline V gene has CDR1 LNHDA and CDR2 SQIVND (reference sequence). CDR3 loop: CASSRGAGTGGLRSNQPQHF. For the CDR3, the DNA is TGTGCCAGTAGTAGAGGGGCGGGGACAGGGGGCTTGCGAAGCAATCAGCCCCAGCATTTT. Complete variable domain (other parts from reference TRBV19 and TRBJ1-5): DGGITQSPKYLFRKEGQNVTLSCEQNLNHDAMYWYRQDPGQGLRLIYYSQIVNDFQKGDIAEGYSVSREKKESFPLTVTSAQKNPTAFYLCASSRGAGTGGLRSNQPQHFGDGTRLSIL.

This sequence joins TRBV19 and TRBJ1-5, with no clear D. The CDR3 totals 17 residues. Germline-derived CDR1 and CDR2 are LNHDA and SQIVND (reference sequence). CDR3 protein: CAAAGSTVSNSNQPQHF. The CDR3 region has the DNA TGTGCAGCAGCGGGCAGCACCGTTTCCAATAGCAATCAGCCCCAGCATTTT. Filled out from reference TRBV19 and TRBJ1-5, the complete variable domain reads DGGITQSPKYLFRKEGQNVTLSCEQNLNHDAMYWYRQDPGQGLRLIYYSQIVNDFQKGDIAEGYSVSREKKESFPLTVTSAQKNPTAFYLCAAAGSTVSNSNQPQHFGDGTRLSIL.

The chain combines TRBV6-6 with TRBJ1-1; tentative D call: TRBD1 (5 bases). Germline V gene lookup returns CDR1 MNHNY and CDR2 SVGAGI (reference sequence). CDR3 length equals 15 residues. V lost 8 bases and J lost 3, with 19 bases in between. Written as DNA, the CDR3 is TGTGCCAGCGAAACCTTGGGGGGATGGGACACTGAAGCTTTCTTT. As protein: CASETLGGWDTEAFF.

V usage is TRBV29-1 and J usage is TRBJ1-2, with 7 bases aligning to TRBD1. J gave up 0 bases and V 8 bases, and 6 bases lay outside the gene matches. Per the germline V gene, CDR1 is SQVTM and CDR2 is ANQGSEA. The CDR3 is made up of 13 amino acids. DNA of the CDR3: TGCAGCATAAGGGGGCAATCTAACTATGGCTACACCTTC. Translation gives CSIRGQSNYGYTF. Drawing the rest from reference TRBV29-1 and TRBJ1-2, the complete variable domain is SAVISQKPSRDICQRGTSLTIQCQVDSQVTMMFWYRQQPGQSLTLIATANQGSEATYESGFVIDKFPISRPNLTFSTLTVSNMSPEDSSIYLCSIRGQSNYGYTFGSGTRLTVV.

The chain has TRBV6-5 and TRBJ1-5; D is perhaps TRBD1 (6 bases). The germline V gene encodes CDR1 MNHEY and CDR2 SVGAGI. Trimming stripped 7 bases from V and 7 bases from J, with 11 bases between. This CDR3 has 12 amino acids. The CDR3 DNA sequence: TGTGCCAGCACCCAGGGGAACCAGCCCCAGCATTTT. Translated: CASTQGNQPQHF.

V and J are TRBV5-1 and TRBJ1-2; maybe TRBD1 (6 bases). The CDR3 runs to 12 residues. V shed 3 bases and J shed 8 bases, with 11 bases lying between them. The germline CDR1 and CDR2 sequences are SGHRS and YFSETQ. CDR3 sequence (DNA): TGCGCCAGCAGCTCGACAGGAGGAGGCTACACCTTC. Encoded protein: CASSSTGGGYTF.

The V and J genes are TRBV5-4 and TRBJ2-7; 16 bases agree with TRBD2. Germline V gene data show CDR1 as SGHNT and CDR2 as YYREEE (reference sequence). With V trimmed by 2 bases and J by 2 bases, 4 bases remained unmatched. CDR3 length: 17 amino acids. In nucleotides, the CDR3 is TGTGCCAGCAGCTTTCCGGGACTAGCGGGGGGGCCCTACGAGCAGTACTTC. Its translation is CASSFPGLAGGPYEQYF.

The chain carries TRBV19 and TRBJ2-2, with 12 positions matching TRBD1. V lost 5 bases, J lost 2 bases, and 12 bases stayed unmatched. The CDR3 totals 19 residues. The germline V gene has CDR1 LNHDA and CDR2 SQIVND (reference sequence). The CDR3 nucleotides read TGTGCCAGTAGTCCACCTGGAACCGGGACAGGGGGCAACACCGGGGAGCTGTTTTTT. Encoded protein: CASSPPGTGTGGNTGELFF.

The chain carries TRBV6-6 and TRBJ2-1; 10 bases are a match to TRBD1. From germline, CDR1 is MNHNY and CDR2 SVGAGI (reference sequence). CDR3 length equals 16 residues. The V gene end was trimmed by 6 bases and the J gene end by 5 bases; junction bases not matched to a gene: 10. DNA of the CDR3: TGTGCCAGCAGACCTACCTGGGACAGGGGAAACAATGAGCAGTTCTTC. It specifies CASRPTWDRGNNEQFF.

This clone has only a few counts. V is TRBV11-2 and J is TRBJ1-2; 9 positions match TRBD1. CDR3 length equals 19 residues. Germline V gives CDR1 SGHAT, CDR2 FQNNGV. V shed 4 bases, J shed 2 bases, and the junction held 17 bases outside the gene matches. This chain's CDR3 is CASSSTTWTGTGINYGYTF. As DNA, the CDR3 is TGTGCCAGCAGCTCAACTACCTGGACCGGGACAGGGATAAACTATGGCTACACCTTC.

The chain combines TRBV5-1 with TRBJ1-5; D is uncertain. Trimming left V 4 bases short and J 3 bases short, with 11 bases between. The CDR3 is made up of 14 amino acids. Germline V gives CDR1 SGHRS, CDR2 YFSETQ. CDR3 residues: CASSNGQPNQPQHF. The CDR3 DNA follows: TGCGCCAGCAGCAACGGTCAACCCAATCAGCCCCAGCATTTT.

The chain links TRBV7-9 to TRBJ1-6; D is possibly TRBD1 (6 bases). The CDR3 is 15 residues long. Germline V gene sequence: CDR1 SEHNR, CDR2 FQNEAQ (reference sequence). V was clipped by 4 bases and J by 6 bases, with 13 bases between them. The CDR3 reads CASSSRTVANSPLHF. The CDR3 DNA reads as TGTGCCAGCAGCTCGCGGACAGTGGCTAATTCACCCCTCCACTTT.

The chain is built from TRBV5-4 and TRBJ2-2, with TRBD2 matching over 9 bases. V was pared by 4 bases and J by 6 bases, with 7 bases of the junction left unmatched. Germline loops: CDR1 SGHNT, CDR2 YYREEE (reference sequence). The CDR3 totals 15 residues. CDR3 region: CASSTPGGGAGELFF. The CDR3, as DNA: TGTGCCAGCAGCACCCCTGGCGGGGGGGCCGGGGAGCTGTTTTTT.

The chain couples TRBV9 to TRBJ1-6; 10 positions agree with TRBD1. The V gene end was trimmed by 4 bases and the J gene end by 7 bases; junction bases not matched to a gene: 8. This CDR3 spans 16 amino acids. Per the germline V gene, CDR1 is SGDLS and CDR2 is YYNGEE. The CDR3 DNA sequence: TGTGCCAGCAGCCCGCAAGGGACAGGGGTCAATTCACCCCTCCACTTT. It is translated as CASSPQGTGVNSPLHF.

The chain has TRBV15 and TRBJ1-2; D perhaps matches TRBD1 (5 bases). The CDR3 sequence is 17 residues long. Germline values: CDR1 LNHNV, CDR2 YYDKDF (reference sequence). V was shortened by 5 bases and J by 8 bases, with 27 bases between the two germline ends. CDR3 nucleotide sequence: TGTGCCACCAGCGCTGGGCTCGGGGGACCGGGTGGGTACGGCTACACCTTC. This codes for CATSAGLGGPGGYGYTF.

This sequence joins TRBV28 and TRBJ2-2; possibly TRBD1 for D (5 bases). V lost 1 base to trimming and J lost 4 bases, with 7 bases between them. Germline assignment: CDR1 MDHEN and CDR2 SYDVKM. CDR3 size: 14 residues. CDR3 bases: TGTGCCAGCAGTTTATCTGGGGCCACCGGGGAGCTGTTTTTT. Encoded protein: CASSLSGATGELFF.

The chain has TRBV2 and TRBJ1-1, with a possible D match to TRBD1 (6 bases). Per the germline V gene, CDR1 is SNHLY and CDR2 is FYNNEI. V lost 5 bases and J lost 2, with 12 bases in between. This CDR3 comprises 14 residues. The CDR3 sequence: CASSSGTRNTEAFF. The CDR3 region has the DNA TGTGCCAGCAGTTCCGGGACAAGAAACACTGAAGCTTTCTTT. The complete variable domain, with remaining parts taken from reference TRBV2 and TRBJ1-1, reads EPEVTQTPSHQVTQMGQEVILRCVPISNHLYFYWYRQILGQKVEFLVSFYNNEISEKSEIFDDQFSVERPDGSNFTLKIRSTKLEDSAMYFCASSSGTRNTEAFFGQGTRLTVV.